The TCR beta chain described here comes from a study of blood T cell repertoires in COVID-19 (dated by TCRdb to 2018 to 2020). For the wider study: The collaborator samples originated in the United States, Italy and Spain and spanned the acute and convalescent phases of COVID-19. The material from the prospective study consisted of cDNA or gDNA derived from T cells, B-cell-depleted T cells, or PBMCs. Subjects who had been exposed to COVID-19, were actively infected with it, or had recovered from it provided the deeply sampled blood TCRbeta repertoires that made up the dataset. The repertoires were released in a freely available public database intended as a resource for research on the immune response to SARS-CoV-2. Samples were obtained from the ongoing ImmuneRACE study (first 160 participants) and from over 1,000 subjects provided by 6 global collaborators. A de-identified subject ID, COVID-19 status, age in years and sex were almost always included in the sample metadata. Where available, HLA class I and class II types were obtained from metadata supplied by the sample provider rather than from assay-based typing. The paper's findings and limits, for the study overall: How much clinical and demographic metadata was included differed by source and by participant, and the metadata was provided uncurated.

This clone has more than one count but fewer than ten. What this receptor recognizes is not known. There are no base qualities to consult, and no much larger clone falls within one base. In the prospective study, participants were about 18 to 95 years old, resided in around 25 geographic areas of the United States, and were enrolled through a virtual design. In the prospective study, cohorts were assigned on the basis of participant-reported clinical history obtained from a screening survey and a study questionnaire. A participant counted as exposed if, within 2 weeks of entering the study, that participant had been in contact with someone who had a PCR-confirmed or clinician-diagnosed COVID-19 case. Mobile phlebotomists in the prospective study collected whole blood, serum and a nasopharyngeal or oropharyngeal swab from every participant. Prospective study participants could optionally give additional blood draws and questionnaires over a roughly 2-month period. Prospective study blood samples were shipped either frozen or at room temperature before DNA extraction.

Trimming leaves V shorter by 5 bases and J shorter by 5 bases, with the junction holding 12 bases beyond the gene matches. Per the germline V gene, SGHRS is the CDR1 and YFSETQ is the CDR2. CDR3 length: 15 amino acids, cysteine to phenylalanine. Solely the CDR3 DNA is kept, with 45 bases framed from the first base. TCRbeta CDR3 regions were amplified from genomic DNA using the immunoSEQ Assay, a bias-controlled multiplex PCR. As for the authors' bioinformatics: Nucleated cell counts per sample were estimated from amplification of reference gene primers within the assay. To quantify the absolute abundance of each unique TCRbeta CDR3 rearrangement, sequence reads were collapsed and filtered. For each sample, productive Simpson clonality was calculated as the square root of Simpson's diversity index over productive rearrangements. Here the immuneACCESS table is served through TCRdb, limited to in-frame sequences with V and J called. Missing clones are a known gap in these copies; in checked studies unresolved V genes cover under half, and the rest lacks a known reason. Clonal size and the V and J genes are those of that table, whereas D and trimming came from the DNA. Across this sample there are fewer than 250,000 clones, with around nine tenths seen only once. Approximately 3.7% of the sample comes from the top ten.

This chain joins TRBV5-1 to TRBJ1-1; 7 bases in between match TRBD1. The receptor's source is a woman aged 25 to 45 who had been exposed to COVID-19. Material for sequencing was PBMCs or T cells enriched from blood (not recorded which). CDR3 sequence: CASSSLSTGTTEAFF. The sequenced DNA is TGCGCCAGCAGTTCTTTATCGACAGGGACTACTGAAGCTTTCTTT.